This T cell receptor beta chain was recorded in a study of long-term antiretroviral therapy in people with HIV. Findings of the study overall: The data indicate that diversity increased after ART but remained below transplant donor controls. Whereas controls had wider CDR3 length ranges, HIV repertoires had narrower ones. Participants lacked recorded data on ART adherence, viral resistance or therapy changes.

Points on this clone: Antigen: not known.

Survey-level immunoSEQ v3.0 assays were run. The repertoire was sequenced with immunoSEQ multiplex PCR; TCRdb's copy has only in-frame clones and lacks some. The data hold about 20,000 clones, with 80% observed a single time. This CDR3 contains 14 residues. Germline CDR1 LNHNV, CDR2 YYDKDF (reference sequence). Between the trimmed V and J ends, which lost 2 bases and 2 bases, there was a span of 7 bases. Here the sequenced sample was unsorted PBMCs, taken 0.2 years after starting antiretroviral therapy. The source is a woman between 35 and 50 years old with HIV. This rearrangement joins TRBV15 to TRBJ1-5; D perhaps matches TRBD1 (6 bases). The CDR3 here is CATSRYRGNQPQHF. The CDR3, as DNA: TGTGCCACCAGCAGATACAGGGGCAATCAGCCCCAGCATTTT.